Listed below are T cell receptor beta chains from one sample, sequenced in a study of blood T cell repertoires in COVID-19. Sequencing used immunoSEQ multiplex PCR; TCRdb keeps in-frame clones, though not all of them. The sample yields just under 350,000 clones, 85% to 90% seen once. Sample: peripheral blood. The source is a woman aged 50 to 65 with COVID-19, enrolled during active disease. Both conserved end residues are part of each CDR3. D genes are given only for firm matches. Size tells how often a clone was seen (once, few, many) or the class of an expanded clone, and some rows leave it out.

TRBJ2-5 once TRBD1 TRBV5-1 CASSLTGQEQETQYF TGCGCCAGCAGCTTGACGGGACAGGAGCAAGAGACCCAGTACTTC
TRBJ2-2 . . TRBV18 CASSPIPQGPFTNTGELFF TGTGCCAGCTCACCAATCCCTCAGGGGCCATTCACAAACACCGGGGAGCTGTTTTTT
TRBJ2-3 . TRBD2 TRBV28 CATIMGGPVHTQYF TGTGCCACCATCATGGGAGGGCCGGTACATACGCAGTATTTT
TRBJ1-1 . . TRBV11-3 CASTIQGLGNTEAFF TGTGCCAGCACAATACAGGGCTTGGGGAACACTGAAGCTTTCTTT
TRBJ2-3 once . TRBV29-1 CSVGAEPGKPFTDTQYF TGCAGCGTTGGTGCGGAGCCGGGAAAGCCCTTCACAGATACGCAGTATTTT
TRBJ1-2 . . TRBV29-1 CSVEARSGNYGYTF TGCAGCGTTGAAGCCCGCTCAGGGAACTATGGCTACACCTTC
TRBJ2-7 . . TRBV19 CASSITGTYEQYF TGTGCCAGTAGTATTACAGGGACCTACGAGCAGTACTTC
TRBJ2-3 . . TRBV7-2 CASSLVTGDTQYF TGTGCCAGCAGCTTAGTGACCGGGGATACGCAGTATTTT
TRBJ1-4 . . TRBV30 CAWSGLRGIREKLFF TGTGCCTGGAGTGGGTTAAGGGGAATTAGGGAAAAACTGTTTTTT
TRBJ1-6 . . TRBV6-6 CASSYTQGGDSPLHF TGTGCCAGCAGTTACACCCAGGGCGGAGATTCACCCCTCCACTTT
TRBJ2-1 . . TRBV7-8 CASSLSLEQFF TGTGCCAGCAGCCTTAGCCTTGAGCAGTTCTTC
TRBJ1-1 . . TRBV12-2 CASRLGAENTEAFF TGTGCAAGTCGCTTGGGTGCGGAGAACACTGAAGCTTTCTTT
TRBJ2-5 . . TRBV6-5 CASSSTHVASQYF TGTGCCAGCAGCTCCACCCACGTGGCTTCACAGTACTTC
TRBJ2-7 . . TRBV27 CASRLTVYYEQYF TGTGCCAGCAGGCTGACAGTTTACTACGAGCAGTACTTC
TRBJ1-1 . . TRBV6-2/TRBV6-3 CASSYRLRGVEMNTEAFF TGTGCCAGCAGTTACAGGCTCAGGGGCGTGGAGATGAACACTGAAGCTTTCTTT
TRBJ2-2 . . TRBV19 CASSIGGGGSGELFF TGTGCCAGTAGTATTGGAGGGGGCGGTTCCGGGGAGCTGTTTTTT
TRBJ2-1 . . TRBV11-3 CASSLGRYNEQFF TGTGCCAGCAGCCTGGGCCGGTACAATGAGCAGTTCTTC
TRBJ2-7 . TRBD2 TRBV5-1 CASSFGVLAGGPEQYF TGCGCCAGCAGCTTCGGGGTCTTAGCGGGAGGACCCGAGCAGTACTTC
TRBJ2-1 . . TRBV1 CTSSQGASGSAAYNEQFF TGCACCAGCAGCCAAGGGGCTAGCGGGAGTGCTGCCTACAATGAGCAGTTCTTC
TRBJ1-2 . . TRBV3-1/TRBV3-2 CASSLPTANYGYTF TGTGCCAGCAGCCTCCCGACAGCTAACTATGGCTACACCTTC
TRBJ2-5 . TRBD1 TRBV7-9 CASSLGTGAGETQYF TGTGCCAGCAGCTTAGGGACAGGGGCAGGAGAGACCCAGTACTTC
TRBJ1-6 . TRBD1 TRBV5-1 CASSLAGQGPSPLHF TGCGCCAGCAGCTTGGCCGGACAGGGTCCCTCACCCCTCCACTTT
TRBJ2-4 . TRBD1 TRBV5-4 CASSIQGATAKNIQYF TGTGCCAGCAGCATACAGGGGGCGACGGCCAAAAACATTCAGTACTTC
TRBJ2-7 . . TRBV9 CASSVGLSYEQYF TGTGCCAGCAGCGTAGGACTGTCCTACGAGCAGTACTTC
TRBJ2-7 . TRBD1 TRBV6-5 CASSLGQGVGEQYF TGTGCCAGCAGCCTGGGACAGGGGGTGGGGGAGCAGTACTTC
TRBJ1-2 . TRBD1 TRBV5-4 CASSSQGDYGYTF TGTGCCAGCAGCTCACAGGGGGACTATGGCTACACCTTC
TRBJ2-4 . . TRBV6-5 CASSYNREPNIQYF TGTGCCAGCAGTTACAACAGAGAGCCAAACATTCAGTACTTC
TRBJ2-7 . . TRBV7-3 CASSFAPGYEQYF TGTGCCAGCAGCTTTGCGCCGGGCTACGAGCAGTACTTC
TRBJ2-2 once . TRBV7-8 CASSLGLAAGELFF TGTGCCAGCAGCTTAGGGTTAGCAGCCGGGGAGCTGTTTTTT
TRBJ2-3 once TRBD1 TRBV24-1 CATSDWTGRGPDTQYF TGTGCCACCAGTGATTGGACAGGTCGGGGCCCAGATACGCAGTATTTT
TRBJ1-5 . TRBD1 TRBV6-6 CASSPGTGGTYSNQPQHF TGTGCCAGCAGTCCCGGGACAGGGGGCACTTATAGCAATCAGCCCCAGCATTTT
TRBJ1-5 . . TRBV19 CASSTNSNQPQHF TGTGCCAGTAGTACAAATAGCAATCAGCCCCAGCATTTT
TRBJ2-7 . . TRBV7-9 CASSLRGTTDEQYF TGTGCCAGCAGCTTACGCGGGACCACCGACGAGCAGTACTTC
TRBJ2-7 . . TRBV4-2 CASSQERELEQYF TGTGCCAGCAGCCAAGAGCGGGAACTCGAGCAGTACTTC
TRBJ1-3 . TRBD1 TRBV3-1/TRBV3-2 CASSPTGMAIYF TGTGCCAGCAGCCCGACAGGGATGGCCATATATTTT
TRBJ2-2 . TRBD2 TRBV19 CASSPGGAGELFF TGTGCCAGTAGTCCCGGGGGGGCCGGGGAGCTGTTTTTT
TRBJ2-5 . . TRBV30 CAWTSTGTQETQYF TGTGCCTGGACGTCGACAGGAACCCAAGAGACCCAGTACTTC
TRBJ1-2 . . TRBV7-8 CASSRLGASSGYTF TGTGCCAGCAGCCGCCTTGGGGCCTCCTCGGGCTACACCTTC
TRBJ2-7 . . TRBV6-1 CASSETTIQAAPGYF TGTGCCAGCAGTGAAACAACGATACAGGCTGCACCTGGGTACTTC
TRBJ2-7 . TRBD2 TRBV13 CASSLAGLAGNITYEQYF TGTGCCAGCAGCTTAGCGGGACTAGCGGGTAATATCACCTACGAGCAGTACTTC
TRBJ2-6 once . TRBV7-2 CASSFGGSGANVLTF TGTGCCAGCAGCTTTGGGGGCAGTGGGGCCAACGTCCTGACTTTC